These T cell receptor beta chains were read from a single sample in a study of blood T cell repertoires in COVID-19. Some clones are missing from TCRdb's copy, which holds only in-frame ones; the method was immunoSEQ multiplex PCR. The sample consists of 360,000 or so clones, roughly four fifths of them appearing once. Sequenced input: PBMCs or T cells enriched from blood (not recorded which). The source is a woman in her fifties or sixties who had recovered from COVID-19. Both conserved end residues are part of each CDR3.

v_call: TRBV4-2; cdr3_aa: CASSPDRGQNTEAFF
v_call: TRBV12-3/TRBV12-4; cdr3_aa: CASSRQVNQPQHF
v_call: TRBV7-6; cdr3_aa: CASSLGTPLRNEQFF
v_call: TRBV5-1; cdr3_aa: CASSSGQNLYGYTF
v_call: TRBV29-1; cdr3_aa: CSVEKGGRGSGNTIYF
v_call: TRBV6-1; cdr3_aa: CASIEQGNQPQHF
v_call: TRBV6-5; cdr3_aa: CASGPQFANTGELFF
v_call: TRBV5-6; cdr3_aa: CASSSDRGSEKLFF
v_call: TRBV3-1/TRBV3-2; cdr3_aa: CASSHRLGTGAQSNTEAFF
v_call: TRBV2; cdr3_aa: CASSPGTGLPPQFF
v_call: TRBV4-2; cdr3_aa: CASSQELASGSTGELFF
v_call: TRBV12-5; cdr3_aa: CASGVRGLDGYTF
v_call: TRBV7-2; cdr3_aa: CASSLRTGGFTDTQYF
v_call: TRBV5-4; cdr3_aa: CASSRDTGTDTQYF
v_call: TRBV27; cdr3_aa: CASSFAAFGEAFF
v_call: TRBV7-8; cdr3_aa: CASSLGGVRQGRTQYF
v_call: TRBV27; cdr3_aa: CASRVWGQGDYGYTF
v_call: TRBV12-5; cdr3_aa: CASGGQQNTEAFF
v_call: TRBV11-2; cdr3_aa: CASSLYSPDSDRTDTQYF
v_call: TRBV7-2; cdr3_aa: CASSVDQGPFGETQYF
v_call: TRBV19; cdr3_aa: CASSLTGGYYEQYF
v_call: TRBV15; cdr3_aa: CATSRDGSGFYEQYF
v_call: TRBV7-9; cdr3_aa: CASSLVAGLAGYEQYF
v_call: TRBV18; cdr3_aa: CASSPPENMNTEAFF
v_call: TRBV3-1/TRBV3-2; cdr3_aa: CASSQDRSEGSTDTQYF
v_call: TRBV7-2; cdr3_aa: CASSDRGSQETQYF
v_call: TRBV19; cdr3_aa: CASSWADSEKLFF
v_call: TRBV27; cdr3_aa: CASRGTGASAGELFF
v_call: TRBV7-9; cdr3_aa: CASSFSDSPLHF
v_call: TRBV12-3/TRBV12-4; cdr3_aa: CASRWGGSYEQYF
v_call: TRBV2; cdr3_aa: CASRSGVSTDTQYF
v_call: TRBV5-5; cdr3_aa: CASTPHVGGTDYGYTF
v_call: TRBV7-3; cdr3_aa: CASSLTMGGRAEAFF
v_call: TRBV7-9; cdr3_aa: CASSPPGTAYYGYTF
v_call: TRBV5-1; cdr3_aa: CASSLDGEVGTDTQYF
v_call: TRBV7-2; cdr3_aa: CASSSDRVPNSPLHF
v_call: TRBV29-1; cdr3_aa: CSVTSGSTDTQYF
v_call: TRBV30; cdr3_aa: CAWNFGGTMNTEAFF
v_call: TRBV7-2; cdr3_aa: CASSLNARSGTGELFF
v_call: TRBV5-6; cdr3_aa: CASSLVETIYGYTF
v_call: TRBV6-5; cdr3_aa: CASSYEGARGEKLFF
v_call: TRBV27; cdr3_aa: CASSLWGGDRNQPQHF
v_call: TRBV19; cdr3_aa: CASRNLRQEANYGYTF
v_call: TRBV27; cdr3_aa: CASRLRGGNYGYTF
v_call: TRBV15; cdr3_aa: CATSRGSLAGVNEQFF
v_call: TRBV27; cdr3_aa: CASSLPRRPRRGYEQYF
v_call: TRBV7-2; cdr3_aa: CASSLFSGGLRGTEAFF
v_call: TRBV18; cdr3_aa: CASSHTGDWAYEQYF
v_call: TRBV14; cdr3_aa: CASSPPSGRGRAHEQFF
v_call: TRBV3-1/TRBV3-2; cdr3_aa: CASSPSTVRVPNYGYTF
v_call: TRBV10-3; cdr3_aa: CAISDSAGLGEKLFF
v_call: TRBV6-2/TRBV6-3; cdr3_aa: CASSYSSTSGSYEQYF
v_call: TRBV5-1; cdr3_aa: CASSLTGTGSNTEAFF
v_call: TRBV5-4; cdr3_aa: CASRDRASEQYF